This section outlines one T cell receptor beta chain sequence together with its context. Antigen: not known. One entry per CDR3 protein, called by TCRdb with MiXCR from the 5' RACE reads. Of around 340,000 distinct CDR3 sequences detected, around 15% appear once; the ten largest clones hold approximately 20%. The data belong to a study of T-cell memory formation after mild COVID-19. Overall study findings and caveats: Among clones peaking at day 37 in the second wave, SARS-CoV-2 specificity remained unconfirmed.

The CDR3 has 17 residues. Trimming pared 0 bases from V and 6 bases from J, leaving 18 bases between. Per the germline V gene, CDR1 is LGHNA and CDR2 is YNFKEQ. The sample comprised PBMCs or a T cell subset sorted from them (not recorded which). V and J are TRBV4-2 and TRBJ2-1, with D possibly TRBD1 on 5 matching bases. This receptor was identified in a man aged 18-30 years who had mild COVID-19 (a few samples of this study predate the infection). Cell type and time point are not known. The CDR3 protein is CASSQEEYGRVSNEQFF. CDR3 bases: TGTGCCAGCAGCCAAGAGGAGTACGGCAGGGTTAGCAATGAGCAGTTCTTC.